The 28 T cell receptor beta chains given below trace back to one sample, sequenced in a study of T cells in Graves' hyperthyroidism and ophthalmopathy. The CDR3 regions of TCR beta were amplified from RNA transcripts. When the TCR CDR3 underwent first-round RT-PCR, the HTBI primer set was used. TCRdb reprocessed the multiplex PCR reads with MiXCR, giving one entry per CDR3 protein. The table has about 500,000 distinct CDR3 sequences, approximately 15% seen once; the top ten hold approximately 18%. The sequenced sample was blood. The receptors were sampled from a woman in her late teens or twenties with Graves' hyperthyroidism.

This clonotype was counted many times. This chain uses TRBV28 with TRBJ2-5, with a tentative D call TRBD2 (7 bases). The length of the CDR3 is 14 residues. Trimming took off 2 bases at V and 7 bases at J, with 14 bases between the two ends. Germline lookup yields CDR1 MDHEN and CDR2 SYDVKM. The CDR3 coding sequence is TGTGCCAGCAGTTTACGGGGGGCCCTATGGACCCAGTACTTC. This codes for CASSLRGALWTQYF.

This clonotype was counted a few times. The CDR3 sequence is CASSETSGRINEQFF. The CDR3 DNA is TGTGCCAGCAGTGAAACTAGCGGGAGGATCAATGAGCAGTTCTTC. J is TRBJ2-1 and V is TRBV2; TRBD2 aligns across 12 bases. Germline V gives CDR1 SNHLY, CDR2 FYNNEI. The CDR3 has 15 residues. Trimming cost V 2 bases and J 6 bases; bases outside gene matches: 2.

Of note for this clonotype: A much larger clone differs by one base, so this may be a read error. The J gene is TRBJ2-7, the V gene TRBV12-3 or TRBV12-4; TRBD1 agrees at 11 bases. Judging by the DNA end, TRBJ2-1 fits better; the J call may be wrong. This CDR3 region has 14 residues. The CDR3, as DNA: TGTGCCTCTTCGGGCGGGGACAGGGGGTACGAGCAGTTCTTC. Residues: CASSGGDRGYEQFF.

This clonotype showed up just a few times. The chain uses TRBV7-2 and TRBJ2-2; D remains ambiguous. The CDR3 consists of 15 residues. Per germline, CDR1 SGHTA and CDR2 FQGNSA. Trimming left V 2 bases short and J 3 bases short, with 10 bases between. The CDR3 reads CASSLYGGDTGELFF. DNA of the CDR3: TGTGCCAGCAGCTTATATGGTGGGGACACCGGGGAGCTGTTTTTT.

This chain connects TRBV18 to TRBJ1-3, with unresolved D. The ends were cut back, 3 bases at V and 0 bases at J, with 12 bases in the middle. CDR1 is KGHSH and CDR2 is LQKENI in the germline V gene. The CDR3 is 16 residues long. CDR3 in amino acids: CASSPTDSSSGNTIYF. Here the CDR3 DNA reads TGTGCCAGCTCACCGACGGACTCGAGCTCTGGAAACACCATATATTTT. Full variable domain (remainder filled in from reference TRBV18 and TRBJ1-3): NAGVMQNPRHLVRRRGQEARLRCSPMKGHSHVYWYRQLPEEGLKFMVYLQKENIIDESGMPKERFSAEFPKEGPSILRIQQVVRGDSAAYFCASSPTDSSSGNTIYFGEGSWLTVV.

This clonotype was seen more than once but under ten times. The chain joins TRBV7-8 to TRBJ2-3, with 12 bases aligning to TRBD2. V lost 4 bases to trimming and J lost 0 bases; unmatched junction nucleotides: 5. Germline lookup yields CDR1 SGHVS and CDR2 FQNEAQ. CDR3 length: 17 amino acids. The CDR3 coding sequence is TGTGCCAGCAGCTCCCGACTAGCGGGGGCTAGCACAGATACGCAGTATTTT. Translation: CASSSRLAGASTDTQYF. Drawing the rest from reference TRBV7-8 and TRBJ2-3, the complete variable domain is GAGVSQSPRYKVAKRGQDVALRCDPISGHVSLFWYQQALGQGPEFLTYFQNEAQLDKSGLPSDRFFAERPEGSVSTLKIQRTQQEDSAVYLCASSSRLAGASTDTQYFGPGTRLTVL.

The CDR3 DNA reads as TGTGCCATCCTGACGGCCTCTAGGGGTTCACCCCTCCACTTT. Translating gives CAILTASRGSPLHF. The rearrangement links TRBV28 to TRBJ1-6; TRBD1 might be the D (5 bases). This CDR3 spans 14 amino acids. Germline CDR1 reads MDHEN; CDR2 reads SYDVKM. With 10 bases removed from V and 9 bases from J, the gap between germline ends came to 19 bases.

This clonotype was seen at least ten times. This chain connects TRBV2 to TRBJ1-1, with 8 positions matching TRBD1. Per germline, CDR1 SNHLY and CDR2 FYNNEI. The CDR3 loop spans 14 amino acids. Unmatched junction bases numbered 7, after V lost 9 bases and J lost 1 base. The CDR3 coding sequence is TGTGCCAGACCTAGACAGGGGTCGAACACTGAAGCTTTCTTT. Encoded protein: CARPRQGSNTEAFF.

This clonotype was seen repeatedly, ten times or more. The chain combines TRBV11-2 with TRBJ2-1; 10 bases agree with TRBD2. The V and J ends lost 4 bases and 3 bases, in that order; junction bases with no gene match: 6. The CDR3 length is 16 residues. From germline, CDR1 is SGHAT and CDR2 FQNNGV. As DNA, the CDR3 is TGTGCCAGCAGCTACCTAGCGGGAGCAAACTACAATGAGCAGTTCTTC. Translation gives CASSYLAGANYNEQFF.

The sample holds many counts of this clonotype. As DNA, the CDR3 is TGTGCCAGCAGCTCACCCGGGACTAGCGGGAGGGCAGATACGCAGTATTTT. Its translation: CASSSPGTSGRADTQYF. This sequence joins TRBV7-9 and TRBJ2-3; 16 positions match TRBD2. The germline V gene has CDR1 SEHNR and CDR2 FQNEAQ (reference sequence). Trimming took 4 bases from V and 4 from J; bases not matched to a gene: 5. CDR3 length: 17 amino acids.

This clonotype was seen many times. The rearrangement links TRBV20-1 to TRBJ1-2; no clear D gene. V was pared by 2 bases and J by 3 bases, with 16 bases between. The germline CDR1 and CDR2 sequences are DFQATT and SNEGSKA (reference sequence). The CDR3 sequence is 15 residues long. In DNA, the CDR3 is TGCAGTGCTAGACCTCCCCAGGCTGGCGACTATGGCTACACCTTC. Translation: CSARPPQAGDYGYTF.

This clonotype has a handful of counts. The V call is TRBV12-3 or TRBV12-4, the J call TRBJ1-1; 8 bases agree with TRBD1. The trim removed 0 bases at V and 5 bases at J, leaving 5 bases unmatched. The CDR3 totals 15 residues. The CDR3 sequence is CASSLATGGRTEAFF. CDR3 in DNA: TGTGCCAGCAGTTTAGCAACAGGGGGAAGAACTGAAGCTTTCTTT.

In its sample, this clonotype was seen a few times. The CDR3 carries no conserved terminal phenylalanine or tryptophan, so it likely arises from a read error. V usage is TRBV28 and J usage is TRBJ2-5; 7 bases map to TRBD2. Germline V CDR1 and CDR2: MDHEN, SYDVKM. J was trimmed by 5 bases and V by 5 bases; bases with no gene match: 8. The CDR3 contains 14 residues. For the CDR3, the DNA is TGTGCCAGCAGTCCAAGCGGGAAGCGGGAGACCCAGTACCTC. Translating it yields CASSPSGKRETQYL.

This rearrangement joins TRBV12-3 or TRBV12-4 to TRBJ2-2; TRBD1 agrees at 10 bases. The V and J ends lost 11 bases and 0 bases, in that order; junction bases with no gene match: 15. The length of the CDR3 is 18 residues. CDR3 DNA sequence: TGTGCCGGCGGGACTGGGACAGGGGTCCACCCGAACACCGGGGAGCTGTTTTTT. As protein: CAGGTGTGVHPNTGELFF.

This clonotype was recorded a few times. V usage is TRBV20-1 and J usage is TRBJ2-7, with 7 positions matching TRBD2. V gave up 1 base and J gave up 0 bases; unmatched junction bases: 9. This CDR3 spans 16 amino acids. CDR1 and CDR2 from the germline V gene are DFQATT and SNEGSKA (reference sequence). CDR3 protein: CSARGWGGSRSYEQYF. DNA for the CDR3: TGCAGTGCTAGAGGGTGGGGGGGGAGCCGCTCCTACGAGCAGTACTTC.

CDR3 sequence reads: CSAPTGQGRWNEKLFF. Written as DNA, the CDR3 is TGCAGTGCCCCCACCGGACAGGGAAGGTGGAATGAAAAACTGTTTTTT. The J gene is TRBJ1-4, the V gene TRBV20-1; 8 nucleotides agree with TRBD1. Per the germline V gene, CDR1 is DFQATT and CDR2 is SNEGSKA (reference sequence). Losses at the gene ends were 6 bases for V and 5 bases for J; bases not matched to a gene: 14. The CDR3 extends over 16 amino acids.

This clonotype occurred many times. The V and J genes are TRBV2 and TRBJ2-7; 8 positions match TRBD1. Germline CDR1 is SNHLY and CDR2 is FYNNEI. The CDR3 contains 14 residues. V was pared by 5 bases and J by 1 base, with 4 bases of the junction left unmatched. The CDR3: CASSRQGPSYEQYF. The CDR3 DNA sequence: TGTGCCAGCAGTCGACAGGGGCCGTCCTACGAGCAGTACTTC.

On this clonotype: A read error may produce the germline difference seen at one junction end. The chain carries TRBV12-3 or TRBV12-4 and TRBJ2-1; 9 nucleotides align to TRBD1. The CDR3 contains 15 residues. The chain's CDR3 is CAGSARDRANNEQFF. Written as DNA, the CDR3 is TGTGCCGGCAGTGCCCGGGACAGGGCAAACAATGAGCAGTTCTTC.

Only one count was recorded for this clonotype. The CDR3 sequence: CASSRGDYNEQFF. The CDR3 coding sequence is TGTGCCAGCAGCCGGGGGGACTACAATGAGCAGTTCTTC. The gene calls are TRBV7-3 and TRBJ2-1, with 7 nucleotides matching TRBD2. V trimming: 5 bases; J trimming: 3 bases; junction bases outside the gene matches: 1. The CDR3 runs 13 residues. The germline CDR1 and CDR2 sequences are SGHTA and FQGTGA.

This clonotype was detected ten times or more. V is TRBV6-1 and J is TRBJ1-1; D ambiguous. Germline V CDR1 and CDR2: MNHNS, SASEGT. The CDR3 is 14 amino acids. Trimming removed 0 bases at V and 3 bases at J, with 8 bases between. This chain's CDR3 is CASSEARRYTEAFF. The CDR3 region has the DNA TGTGCCAGCAGTGAAGCGAGGCGGTACACTGAAGCTTTCTTT.

Written as DNA, the CDR3 is TGTGCCACCAGCAGAGCGGCTCACTCTAACTATGGCTACACCTTC. It specifies CATSRAAHSNYGYTF. This chain connects TRBV15 to TRBJ1-2; D call uncertain. This CDR3 contains 15 residues. Per germline, CDR1 LNHNV and CDR2 YYDKDF (reference sequence). The V end was cut by 1 base, the J end by 0 bases, with 9 bases between. Based on the CDR3 plus reference TRBV15 and TRBJ1-2, the full variable domain is DAMVIQNPRYQVTQFGKPVTLSCSQTLNHNVMYWYQQKSSQAPKLLFHYYDKDFNNEADTPDNFQSRRPNTSFCFLDIRSPGLGDTAMYLCATSRAAHSNYGYTFGSGTRLTVV.

The chain couples TRBV19 to TRBJ2-7; D call uncertain. Trimming removed 5 bases from V and 3 bases from J, with 23 bases in between. Germline V lookup: CDR1 LNHDA, CDR2 SQIVND (reference sequence). CDR3 size: 17 residues. DNA for the CDR3: TGTGCCAGTAGTTCCCGGATCGGAGCAAACCTCTTCTACGAGCAGTACTTC. It translates to CASSSRIGANLFYEQYF.

This clonotype was counted at least ten times. V and J are TRBV18 and TRBJ2-5, with D perhaps being TRBD1 or TRBD2 (5 bases each). Germline V gene data show CDR1 as KGHSH and CDR2 as LQKENI. The V and J ends lost 2 bases and 1 base respectively, with 8 bases between them. This CDR3 comprises 14 residues. CDR3 residues: CASSPIGGQETQYF. The CDR3 bases are TGTGCCAGCTCACCAATTGGGGGCCAAGAGACCCAGTACTTC.

The chain joins TRBV29-1 to TRBJ1-3; D is possibly TRBD1 (6 bases). The germline V gene encodes CDR1 SQVTM and CDR2 ANQGSEA. The CDR3 contains 15 residues. Trimming removed 6 bases at V and 6 bases at J, with 21 bases between. DNA for the CDR3: TGCAGCGTCCTTGGGGGGGCCTCTCTGGAAAACACCATATATTTT. Encoded protein: CSVLGGASLENTIYF.

This clonotype was recorded many times. The rearrangement uses TRBV2 and TRBJ1-1; unclear D gene. Germline V lookup: CDR1 SNHLY, CDR2 FYNNEI. This CDR3 is 16 amino acids long. The V gene lost 4 bases and the J gene lost 0 bases, with 15 bases spanning the gap. The CDR3 coding sequence is TGTGCCAGCAGTGTAAAGGCAGGCGATATGAACACTGAAGCTTTCTTT. Protein product: CASSVKAGDMNTEAFF.

The J gene is TRBJ2-4, the V gene TRBV3-1; D is undetermined. Germline V gene lookup returns CDR1 LGHDT and CDR2 YNNKEL (reference sequence). V was shortened by 2 bases and J by 0 bases, with 8 bases between the two germline ends. CDR3 size: 15 residues. The chain's CDR3 is CASSQTTLAKNIQYF. Here the CDR3 DNA reads TGTGCCAGCAGCCAAACTACCTTAGCCAAAAACATTCAGTACTTC.

This clonotype was detected ten times or more. J is TRBJ2-1 and V is TRBV11-2; D could derive from TRBD1 or TRBD2 (5 bases each). This CDR3 region has 14 residues. Germline-derived CDR1 and CDR2 are SGHAT and FQNNGV. Trimming stripped 1 base from V and 8 bases from J, with 12 bases between. CDR3 amino acids: CASSLGGVNYEQFF. In DNA, the CDR3 is TGTGCCAGCAGCTTAGGAGGGGTTAACTATGAGCAGTTCTTC.

This clonotype was found many times. The gene calls are TRBV7-2 and TRBJ2-7; D remains ambiguous. Trimming shortened V by 5 bases and J by 3 bases, and 5 bases separated the two germline ends. The CDR3 contains 11 residues. Germline values: CDR1 SGHTA, CDR2 FQGNSA. As DNA, the CDR3 is TGTGCCAGCAGCCTTCACTACGAGCAGTACTTC. Translating it yields CASSLHYEQYF.